The text below deals with one T cell receptor (beta chain). No antigen is known for it. This record comes from a study of graft-versus-host responses after intestinal transplantation. Study-wide context: Multivisceral, liver-intestinal, or isolated intestinal transplants were received by the recipients.

Measured with immunoSEQ multiplex PCR; TCRdb has only the in-frame clones, and not every one. The sample yields about 100,000 clones, about 88% seen once. Broader study findings: When patients had graft-donor T cell macrochimerism, their allografts held high graft-versus-host to host-versus-graft clonal ratios. Analysis identified GvH clones in recipient marrow, with some appearing first in ileum or blood.

The trim removed 3 bases at V and 9 bases at J, leaving 6 bases unmatched. The length of the CDR3 is 14 residues. The germline V gene has CDR1 SNHLY and CDR2 FYNNEI. This specimen consisted of unstimulated CD4+ T cells sorted from spleen or lymph node cells, obtained before transplant. This clonotype originated in a human donor who was the organ donor for an intestinal transplant. This chain joins TRBV2 and TRBJ2-1, with 9 bases fitting TRBD2. In nucleotides, the CDR3 is TGTGCCAGCAGTGAGACCGGGCGGGGGGGTGAGCAGTTCTTC. It yields the protein CASSETGRGGEQFF.